A selection of T cell receptor beta chains follows, all from one sample in a study of shared clonotypes between healthy human individuals. Only in-frame clones appear in the TCRdb table, and some are missing; sequencing was by immunoSEQ multiplex PCR. The sample lists fewer than 1 million clones; just over 95% were seen once. The specimen sequenced was naive CD8+ T cells sorted from blood. These receptors were obtained from a man younger than 45 in good health. Both conserved end residues are part of each CDR3. Each record gives: J gene, V gene, CDR3 protein.

J: TRBJ1-4; V: TRBV2; CDR3: CASSEALSGQVLEKLFF
J: TRBJ2-7; V: TRBV27; CDR3: CASSSWDTSYEQYF
J: TRBJ2-1; V: TRBV7-8; CDR3: CASSALADDPRRTYNEQFF
J: TRBJ1-1; V: TRBV16; CDR3: CASSHLTGGTEAFF
J: TRBJ2-1; V: TRBV7-8; CDR3: CASSLDLEQFF
J: TRBJ2-4; V: TRBV2; CDR3: CASRTGDKNIQYF
J: TRBJ2-5; V: TRBV11-2; CDR3: CASSSTGGAEETQYF
J: TRBJ2-1; V: TRBV2; CDR3: CATTEQFF
J: TRBJ2-7; V: TRBV11-2; CDR3: CASSLHGQGGYEQYF
J: TRBJ2-5; V: TRBV9; CDR3: CASRSAYQETQYF
J: TRBJ2-3; V: TRBV4-1; CDR3: CASSHGLAGVATHTDTQYF
J: TRBJ2-1; V: TRBV2; CDR3: CASSGVAGFVNEQFF
J: TRBJ2-7; V: TRBV29-1; CDR3: CSAEGLDSSGEQYF
J: TRBJ2-1; V: TRBV29-1; CDR3: CSASGGSTRSDEQFF
J: TRBJ2-1; V: TRBV5-1; CDR3: CASSLRLAGVIYNEQFF
J: TRBJ2-7; V: TRBV27; CDR3: CASSPLAGTGDEQYF
J: TRBJ2-1; V: TRBV28; CDR3: CASTHFGTPLSVRNEQFF
J: TRBJ2-7; V: TRBV4-1; CDR3: CASKERGTGPYEQYF
J: TRBJ2-7; V: TRBV18; CDR3: CASSPTSGGSYEQYF
J: TRBJ2-5; V: TRBV28; CDR3: CASSGDGQETQYF
J: TRBJ1-3; V: TRBV2; CDR3: CASSDYRAGGNTIYF
J: TRBJ2-1; V: TRBV9; CDR3: CASSPTRNEQFF
J: TRBJ2-3; V: TRBV18; CDR3: CASWTSPYTQYF
J: TRBJ2-7; V: TRBV7-9; CDR3: CASSLAAWGVAGEQGEQYF
J: TRBJ2-5; V: TRBV27; CDR3: CASSLSPSGQETQYF
J: TRBJ2-7; V: TRBV27; CDR3: CASSLAAGGYEQYF
J: TRBJ1-1; V: TRBV7-9; CDR3: CASSLKLAGDTEAFF
J: TRBJ1-4; V: TRBV7-9; CDR3: CASSPQGQGLNEKLFF
J: TRBJ2-2; V: TRBV5-1; CDR3: CASSQGLAGVHVTGELFF
J: TRBJ2-2; V: TRBV15; CDR3: CATSSLGQANTGELFF
J: TRBJ2-3; V: TRBV7-2; CDR3: CASSSIAGVDGDTQYF
J: TRBJ2-5; V: TRBV6-5; CDR3: CASSYSTGGGGETQYF
J: TRBJ1-2; V: TRBV10-3; CDR3: CAIWTGRANYGYTF
J: TRBJ2-7; V: TRBV7-6; CDR3: CASSFAAGGEQYF
J: TRBJ2-1; V: TRBV9; CDR3: CASSDEGQGASEQFF
J: TRBJ2-7; V: TRBV19; CDR3: CASTQDNSYEQYF